This T cell receptor beta chain was identified during a study of spatial heterogeneity in lung cancer. Study observations and caveats: Ubiquitous and regional nonsynonymous mutation counts were tracked by ubiquitous and regional expanded TCR counts, respectively. Tumor mutation counts were tracked by expanded intratumoral alpha and beta TCR counts.

Judged by abundance, this clonotype is medium-sized. Its antigen is undetermined. CDR1 and CDR2 from the germline V gene are SGHDT and YYEEEE. Trimming pared 0 bases from V and 5 bases from J, leaving 16 bases between. This CDR3 has 16 amino acids. All TCR cDNA molecules were individually tagged with a unique molecular identifier. One entry per CDR3 protein results from TCRdb running MiXCR on the 5' RACE reads. The table has 9,900 or so distinct CDR3 sequences, about 7.8% seen once; the top ten hold approximately 19%. Described time point: sample taken at primary tumor resection. The donors, 70 or so patients with untreated early-stage non-small cell lung cancer, provided the samples. Whole RNA, which was extracted from tumor, nontumor lung tissue or frozen PBMC, was sequenced without any cell sorting.

The receptor's source is a male donor with early-stage non-small cell lung cancer. This sample comprised lung tumor tissue, obtained at surgery. V is TRBV5-6 and J is TRBJ2-3, with D maybe TRBD2 (6 bases). Written as DNA, the CDR3 is TGTGCCAGCAGCTTGGAGGAGGGGTTAGCTGGAGATACGCAGTATTTT. Its protein product is CASSLEEGLAGDTQYF.